Included here is one T cell receptor beta chain sequence, with context. These data originate in a study of early T cells in non-severe SARS-CoV-2 infection. Looking at the study overall: Sequencing input comprised bulk RNA from unsorted whole blood; chain pairing was not available.

Each single cDNA molecule received a unique molecular identifier. TCRdb reanalysed the 5' RACE reads using MiXCR and keeps one entry per CDR3 protein. This table holds around 28,000 distinct CDR3 sequences, roughly 5% found once. The germline CDR1 and CDR2 sequences are MGHRA and YSYEKL. CDR3 size: 17 residues. V lost 4 bases and J 0 bases, leaving 17 bases between the germline ends. The source of this sequence is an adult who was a healthcare worker with PCR-confirmed SARS-CoV-2 infection or an uninfected control (not recorded which). This chain links TRBV4-1 with TRBJ2-3; TRBD2 might be the D (5 bases). The specimen was whole blood. The CDR3 loop reads CASSRLRDSRSTDTQYF. CDR3 in DNA: TGCGCCAGCAGCCGTCTTCGGGATAGTCGCAGCACAGATACGCAGTATTTT.